The 17 T cell receptor beta chains presented below share a single source sample, sequenced in a study of T cell repertoires in cytomegalovirus infection. From the reads, TCRdb called clonotypes with MiXCR, one entry per CDR3 protein. The sample consists of 250,000 or so distinct CDR3 sequences, approximately 15% of them appearing once. Sequenced input: CD8+ T cells from PBMCs. These receptors originate from a human donor in good health (CMV status not recorded). Some clones in this sample may be carry-over from other donors' samples.

The genes are TRBV15 and TRBJ1-6, with a weak D call TRBD1 (5 bases). CDR1 is LNHNV, CDR2 YYDKDF, per germline (reference sequence). Trimming pared 2 bases from V and 6 bases from J, leaving 14 bases between. This CDR3 contains 16 residues. CDR3 loop: CATSRSRGVGNSPLHF. The CDR3 bases are TGTGCCACCAGCAGATCAAGGGGTGTCGGTAATTCACCCCTCCACTTT.

The chain couples TRBV20-1 to TRBJ2-7; maybe TRBD1 (6 bases). This CDR3 is built from 14 residues. The V gene lost 4 bases and the J gene lost 3 bases, with 16 bases spanning the gap. The germline gives CDR1 DFQATT, CDR2 SNEGSKA (reference sequence). CDR3 residues: CSATSRQDDYEQYF. The CDR3 region has the DNA TGCAGTGCTACCTCCCGACAGGATGACTACGAGCAGTACTTC.

This clonotype was counted a few times. This chain links TRBV12-3 or TRBV12-4 with TRBJ2-3; D call uncertain. The CDR3 extends over 14 amino acids. Trimming took off 2 bases at V and 0 bases at J, with 6 bases between the two ends. The CDR3 here is CASSLPLSTDTQYF. In DNA, the CDR3 is TGTGCCAGCAGTTTACCCTTAAGCACAGATACGCAGTATTTT.

The V and J genes are TRBV15 and TRBJ1-6, with TRBD1 matching 7 bases. Germline trimming cut 0 bases from V and 9 bases from J; bases unmatched to any gene: 14. Germline assignment: CDR1 LNHNV and CDR2 YYDKDF (reference sequence). This CDR3 is 18 amino acids long. CDR3 DNA: TGTGCCACCAGCAGAGATACACCCAGGGGGAATCGAGGTTCACCCCTCCACTTT. Its translation: CATSRDTPRGNRGSPLHF.

This clonotype was seen ten or more times. The chain recombines TRBV6-2 or TRBV6-3 with TRBJ1-5; TRBD1 is a possible D gene (6 bases). V was clipped by 2 bases and J by 3 bases, with 11 bases between them. From germline, CDR1 is MNHEY and CDR2 SVGEGT. CDR3 length: 15 residues. Here the CDR3 DNA reads TGTGCCAGCAGTTACGCTGGACAGTTCAATCAGCCCCAGCATTTT. This translates into CASSYAGQFNQPQHF.

This clonotype was seen repeatedly, ten times or more. The chain links TRBV27 to TRBJ2-1; D is uncertain. V was clipped by 8 bases and J by 4 bases, with 15 bases between them. Germline CDR1 reads MNHEY; CDR2 reads SMNVEV (reference sequence). The CDR3 has 14 amino acids. In DNA form, the CDR3 reads TGTGCCAGCTCGGTTGGAGTGCAATACAATGAGCAGTTCTTC. Its translation: CASSVGVQYNEQFF.

Many counts were recorded for this clonotype. V and J are TRBV7-2 and TRBJ1-5; D call uncertain. The CDR3 consists of 14 residues. Trimming removed 5 bases at V and 3 bases at J, with 11 bases between. CDR1 and CDR2 from the germline V gene are SGHTA and FQGNSA. CDR3 amino acids: CASSPDGYNQPQHF. The DNA for the CDR3 is TGTGCCAGCAGCCCCGACGGGTACAATCAGCCCCAGCATTTT.

The V call is TRBV7-9, the J call TRBJ2-1, with unresolved D. The CDR3 totals 14 residues. Germline CDR1 is SEHNR and CDR2 is FQNEAQ (reference sequence). V dropped 5 bases and J dropped 6 bases, with 14 bases sitting between them. CDR3 residues: CASSPPLQGNEQFF. DNA of the CDR3: TGTGCCAGCAGCCCCCCTTTACAAGGCAATGAGCAGTTCTTC.

This clonotype was recorded a few times. J is TRBJ2-3 and V is TRBV4-3; D remains ambiguous. From germline, CDR1 is LGHNA and CDR2 YSLEER. The CDR3 contains 15 residues. Trimming cost V 0 bases and J 0 bases, with 7 bases left between them. The CDR3, as DNA: TGCGCCAGCAGCCAAGATGTGGAAAGCACAGATACGCAGTATTTT. Translation: CASSQDVESTDTQYF.

The DNA for the CDR3 is TGTGCCAGCAGCTTACTGGGATCGAACTATGGCTACACCTTC. It codes for CASSLLGSNYGYTF. The chain uses TRBV7-6 and TRBJ1-2; D not certain. This CDR3 contains 14 residues. Trimming stripped 2 bases from V and 2 bases from J, with 9 bases between. Germline CDR1 and CDR2: SGHVS and FNYEAQ. Full variable domain (rest looked up from reference TRBV7-6 and TRBJ1-2): GAGVSQSPRYKVTKRGQDVALRCDPISGHVSLYWYRQALGQGPEFLTYFNYEAQQDKSGLPNDRFSAERPEGSISTLTIQRTEQRDSAMYRCASSLLGSNYGYTFGSGTRLTVV.

There are many counts of this clonotype. As DNA, the CDR3 is TGTGCCAGCAGTGAGTCAGTGTACGCGAACACCGGGGAGCTGTTTTTT. This encodes CASSESVYANTGELFF. This chain connects TRBV6-1 to TRBJ2-2; no reliable D call. The CDR3 contains 16 residues. Looked up from germline, CDR1 is MNHNS and CDR2 is SASEGT. Trimming removed 3 bases at V and 0 bases at J, with 11 bases between.

This clonotype was seen a few times. V gene TRBV4-3 combines with J gene TRBJ2-1, with D possibly TRBD2 on 5 matching bases. V was shortened by 0 bases and J by 10 bases, with 16 bases between the two germline ends. The CDR3 has 15 residues. The germline V gene has CDR1 LGHNA and CDR2 YSLEER. The CDR3 is CASSQDRGSVVEQFF. Written as DNA, the CDR3 is TGCGCCAGCAGCCAAGATCGGGGTTCTGTGGTCGAGCAGTTCTTC.

Many counts were recorded for this clonotype. The chain couples TRBV7-6 to TRBJ2-1; TRBD1 matches 9 bases. Germline CDR1 is SGHVS and CDR2 is FNYEAQ. The CDR3 spans 17 residues. Germline trimming cut 3 bases from V and 5 bases from J; bases unmatched to any gene: 11. The CDR3: CASSFPSTGTGHNEQFF. DNA for the CDR3: TGTGCCAGCAGCTTCCCATCTACCGGGACAGGGCACAATGAGCAGTTCTTC.

The genes are TRBV4-2 and TRBJ1-5; 7 nucleotides agree with TRBD1. This CDR3 has 21 amino acids. V shed 0 bases and J 5 bases; nucleotides not matched to a gene: 22. Germline V gene sequence: CDR1 LGHNA, CDR2 YNFKEQ. CDR3 sequence: CASSQDFLGTSKGQRYQPQHF. The CDR3 nucleotides read TGTGCCAGCAGCCAAGATTTTCTGGGTACTAGCAAGGGACAGCGGTATCAGCCCCAGCATTTT.

This clonotype has only a few counts. The CDR3 sequence: CASSMRDRLGDEQYF. In DNA, the CDR3 is TGTGCCAGTAGTATGCGGGACAGGCTAGGGGACGAGCAGTACTTC. V gene TRBV19 combines with J gene TRBJ2-7, with TRBD1 matching over 8 bases. V lost 3 bases, J lost 5 bases, and 9 bases stayed unmatched. The germline V gene encodes CDR1 LNHDA and CDR2 SQIVND (reference sequence). CDR3 length: 15 residues.

At least ten counts were recorded for this clonotype. J is TRBJ2-7 and V is TRBV19; D ambiguous. Trimming stripped 5 bases from V and 5 bases from J, with 7 bases between. Per the germline V gene, CDR1 is LNHDA and CDR2 is SQIVND (reference sequence). The CDR3 sequence is 11 residues long. The CDR3 reads CASSWGNEQYF. CDR3 bases: TGTGCCAGTAGTTGGGGAAACGAGCAGTACTTC.

This clonotype was seen only a few times. J is TRBJ1-5 and V is TRBV2; D is uncertain. Trimming took 4 bases from V and 0 from J, leaving 7 bases between them. Germline CDR1 and CDR2: SNHLY and FYNNEI. This CDR3 spans 14 amino acids. CDR3 coding DNA: TGTGCCAGCAGTGGGGAGTATAGCAATCAGCCCCAGCATTTT. The encoded protein is CASSGEYSNQPQHF.